These T cell receptor beta chains were read from a single sample in a study of T cells in Graves' hyperthyroidism and ophthalmopathy. TCRdb reprocessed the multiplex PCR reads via MiXCR and lists one record per CDR3 protein. The sample lists around 580,000 distinct CDR3 sequences, about 43% seen once, with around 8% in the top ten. Sequences were obtained from peripheral blood or thyroid tissue (not recorded which). These receptor sequences come from a woman aged 18 to 35 with Graves' hyperthyroidism. The conserved cysteine and the conserved F or W are not part of the CDR3 here. A D gene is named only where the DNA matches it firmly.

V gene | D gene | CDR3 protein
TRBV10-2 | TRBD2 | ATLAGGLYEQY
TRBV29-1 | TRBD1 | SVVRQGKETQY
TRBV11-2 | NA | ASSLKRARNTGELF
TRBV10-2 | NA | AGGEGLQPQH
TRBV5-1 | NA | ASSLGGRMNTEAF
TRBV7-2 | NA | ASRPGTRDPEQY
TRBV12-3/TRBV12-4 | NA | ASSLAGQLEKLF
TRBV4-2 | NA | ASSQDRATTWEQY
TRBV6-1 | NA | ASSVQGRKF
TRBV9 | TRBD2 | ASSHRATGTSGSPNTGELF
TRBV29-1 | TRBD2 | SVPGTSGSNEQY
TRBV15 | NA | ASSQPTSRDLETQY
TRBV5-8 | TRBD1 | ASSPTGGLEETQY
TRBV27 | TRBD1 | ASGRGQGGSEQY
TRBV7-2 | NA | ASSLAPGGGASQPQH
TRBV6-5 | TRBD1 | ASSYSGLTGGYVLT
TRBV3-1 | NA | ASSQDPPKDYGYT
TRBV7-2 | TRBD2 | ASSLELGGTSGTYEQY
TRBV12-5 | NA | ASGLPWTSTDTQY
TRBV6-6 | TRBD1 | ASSSGTGPADSNQPQH
TRBV7-9 | NA | ATRPKDSTDTQY
TRBV20-1 | TRBD2 | SAYRGTSGQNEQY
TRBV29-1 | NA | SVEFGNTGELF
TRBV20-1 | NA | SARAPSGHAYEQY
TRBV15 | NA | ATSRAQNSNQPQH
TRBV9 | NA | ASRRGGSGANVLT
TRBV10-3 | NA | AISEAPRTVSQPQH
TRBV10-3 | TRBD1 | AISTGGNAGNTIY
TRBV27 | NA | ASSYQAPNTGELF
TRBV6-1 | NA | ASSAPSSGREQY
TRBV7-2 | NA | ASSPLPSRYTGELF
TRBV29-1 | NA | SAKDLNQPQH
TRBV20-1 | TRBD2 | SARAGTSGRTSSEQY
TRBV6-5 | NA | ASSYGGQETQY
TRBV7-2 | TRBD1 | ASSLAGTEHYGYT
TRBV14 | NA | ASSPPYPGELF